What follows describes a single TCR beta chain. Authors' processing steps: Reference gene primers were amplified, and this amplification served to estimate nucleated cell counts. Some clones are missing from TCRdb's copy, which holds only in-frame ones; the method was immunoSEQ multiplex PCR. From that table come the V and J calls and clone size; the DNA was used to work out D and trimming. The sample lists 13,000 to 15,000 clones; roughly 92% were seen once. This sample is drawn from a study of blood T cell repertoires in COVID-19. Overall study context: Sites across the United States, Italy and Spain contributed samples from acute and convalescent COVID-19. PBMCs, B-cell-depleted T cells, or T cells were the source of the cDNA or gDNA that made up the material.

This CDR3 region has 13 residues. V dropped 11 bases and J dropped 3 bases, with 17 bases sitting between them. CDR1 is SEHNR, CDR2 FQNEAQ, per germline (reference sequence). Sequenced sample: peripheral blood. The chain uses TRBV7-9 and TRBJ2-7, with D perhaps TRBD2 (7 bases). The sequence came from a human donor with active COVID-19. The donor label of this sample is uncertain. The DNA of the CDR3 is TGTGCCTCCCGCTGGGGAGGGGGCTACGAGCAGTACTTC. Its translation is CASRWGGGYEQYF.